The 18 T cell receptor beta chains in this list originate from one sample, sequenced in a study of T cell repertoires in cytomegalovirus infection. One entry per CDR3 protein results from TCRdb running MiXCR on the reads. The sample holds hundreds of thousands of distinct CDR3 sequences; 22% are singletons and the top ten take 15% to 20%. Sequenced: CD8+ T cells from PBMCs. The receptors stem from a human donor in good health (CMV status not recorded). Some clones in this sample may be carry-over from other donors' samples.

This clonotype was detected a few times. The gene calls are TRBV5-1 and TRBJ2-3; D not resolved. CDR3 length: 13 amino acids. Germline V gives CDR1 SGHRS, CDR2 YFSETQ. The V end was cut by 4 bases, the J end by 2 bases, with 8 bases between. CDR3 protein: CASSTSNTDTQYF. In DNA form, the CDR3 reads TGCGCCAGCAGCACGTCGAACACAGATACGCAGTATTTT.

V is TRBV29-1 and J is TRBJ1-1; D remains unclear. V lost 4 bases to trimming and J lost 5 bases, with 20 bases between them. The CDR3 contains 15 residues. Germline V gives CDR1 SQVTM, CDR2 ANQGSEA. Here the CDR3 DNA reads TGCAGCGTTGGCCCCAGTTTAGGTCCGGGGACTGAAGCTTTCTTT. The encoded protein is CSVGPSLGPGTEAFF.

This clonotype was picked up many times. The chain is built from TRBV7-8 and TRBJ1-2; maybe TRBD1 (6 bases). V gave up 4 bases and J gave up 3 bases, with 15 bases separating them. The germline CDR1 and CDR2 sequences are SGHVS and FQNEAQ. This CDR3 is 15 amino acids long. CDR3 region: CASSSGGHRDYGYTF. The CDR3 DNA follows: TGTGCCAGCAGCTCGGGGGGGCACAGAGACTATGGCTACACCTTC.

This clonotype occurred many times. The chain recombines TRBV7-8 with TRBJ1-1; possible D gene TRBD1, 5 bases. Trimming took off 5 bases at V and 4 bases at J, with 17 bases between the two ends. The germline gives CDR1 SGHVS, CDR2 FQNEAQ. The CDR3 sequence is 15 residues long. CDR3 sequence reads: CASSGLQGLGTEAFF. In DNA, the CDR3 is TGTGCCAGCAGCGGACTCCAGGGACTAGGCACTGAAGCTTTCTTT. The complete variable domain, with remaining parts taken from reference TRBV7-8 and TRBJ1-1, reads GAGVSQSPRYKVAKRGQDVALRCDPISGHVSLFWYQQALGQGPEFLTYFQNEAQLDKSGLPSDRFFAERPEGSVSTLKIQRTQQEDSAVYLCASSGLQGLGTEAFFGQGTRLTVV.

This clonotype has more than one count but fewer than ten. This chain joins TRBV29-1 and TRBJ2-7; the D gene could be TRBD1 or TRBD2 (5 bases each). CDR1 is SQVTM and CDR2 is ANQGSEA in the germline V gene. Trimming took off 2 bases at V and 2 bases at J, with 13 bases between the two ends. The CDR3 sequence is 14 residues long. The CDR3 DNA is TGCAGCGTTGAACTGGGGACCTCCACCTACGAGCAGTACTTC. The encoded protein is CSVELGTSTYEQYF.

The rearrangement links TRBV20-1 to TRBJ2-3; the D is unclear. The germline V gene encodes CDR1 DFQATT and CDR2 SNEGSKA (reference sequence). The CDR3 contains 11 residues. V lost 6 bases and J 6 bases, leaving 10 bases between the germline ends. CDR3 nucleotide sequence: TGCAGTGCAAAATACATTGATACGCAGTATTTT. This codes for CSAKYIDTQYF.

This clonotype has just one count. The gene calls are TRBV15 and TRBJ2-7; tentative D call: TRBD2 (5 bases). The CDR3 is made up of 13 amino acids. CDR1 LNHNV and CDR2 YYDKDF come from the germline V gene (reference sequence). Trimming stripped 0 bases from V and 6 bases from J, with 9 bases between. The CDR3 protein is CATSRDRGSEQYF. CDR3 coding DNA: TGTGCCACCAGCAGAGATCGAGGGTCCGAGCAGTACTTC.

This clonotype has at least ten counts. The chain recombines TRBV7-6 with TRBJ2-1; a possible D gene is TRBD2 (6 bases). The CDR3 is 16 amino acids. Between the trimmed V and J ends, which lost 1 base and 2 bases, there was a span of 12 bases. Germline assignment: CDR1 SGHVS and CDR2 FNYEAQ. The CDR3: CASSLDGTSPYNEQFF. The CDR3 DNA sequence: TGTGCCAGCAGCTTAGATGGAACTAGCCCCTACAATGAGCAGTTCTTC. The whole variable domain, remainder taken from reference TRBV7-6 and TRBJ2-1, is GAGVSQSPRYKVTKRGQDVALRCDPISGHVSLYWYRQALGQGPEFLTYFNYEAQQDKSGLPNDRFSAERPEGSISTLTIQRTEQRDSAMYRCASSLDGTSPYNEQFFGPGTRLTVL.

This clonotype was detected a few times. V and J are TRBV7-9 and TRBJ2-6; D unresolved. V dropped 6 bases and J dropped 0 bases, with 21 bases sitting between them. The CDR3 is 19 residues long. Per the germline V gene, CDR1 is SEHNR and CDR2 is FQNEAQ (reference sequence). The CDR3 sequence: CASSRALAGEYSGANVLTF. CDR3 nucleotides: TGTGCCAGCAGTCGGGCCCTGGCAGGAGAATACTCTGGGGCCAACGTCCTGACTTTC.

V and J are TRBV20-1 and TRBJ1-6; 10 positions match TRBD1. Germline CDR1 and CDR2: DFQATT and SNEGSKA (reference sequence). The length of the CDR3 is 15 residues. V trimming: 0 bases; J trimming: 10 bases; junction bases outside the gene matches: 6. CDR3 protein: CSARDRDRGYSPLHF. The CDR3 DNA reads TGCAGTGCTAGAGACCGGGACAGGGGATACTCACCCCTCCACTTT.

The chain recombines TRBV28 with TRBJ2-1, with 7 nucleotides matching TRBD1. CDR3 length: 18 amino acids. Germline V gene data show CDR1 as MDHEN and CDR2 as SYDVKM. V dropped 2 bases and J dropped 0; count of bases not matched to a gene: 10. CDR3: CASSLETGAWGSYNEQFF. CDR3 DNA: TGTGCCAGCAGTTTAGAAACAGGGGCGTGGGGCTCCTACAATGAGCAGTTCTTC.

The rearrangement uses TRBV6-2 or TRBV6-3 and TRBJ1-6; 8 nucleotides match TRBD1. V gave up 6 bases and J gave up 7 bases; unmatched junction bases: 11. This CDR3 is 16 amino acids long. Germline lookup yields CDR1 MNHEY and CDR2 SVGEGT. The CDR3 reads CASSRTTGAENSPLHF. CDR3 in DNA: TGTGCCAGCAGCCGAACGACAGGGGCGGAGAATTCACCCCTCCACTTT.

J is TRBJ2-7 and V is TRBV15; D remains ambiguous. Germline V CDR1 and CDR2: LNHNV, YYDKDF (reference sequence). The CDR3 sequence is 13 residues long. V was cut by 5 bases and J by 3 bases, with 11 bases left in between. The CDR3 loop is CATSEIVGYEQYF. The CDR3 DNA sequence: TGTGCCACCAGCGAAATAGTGGGCTACGAGCAGTACTTC.

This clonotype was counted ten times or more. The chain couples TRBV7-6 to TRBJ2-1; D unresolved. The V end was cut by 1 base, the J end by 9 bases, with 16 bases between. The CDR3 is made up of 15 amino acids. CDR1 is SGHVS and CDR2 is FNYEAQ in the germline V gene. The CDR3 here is CASSLVIKPPGEQFF. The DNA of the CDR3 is TGTGCCAGCAGCTTAGTGATTAAACCGCCTGGTGAGCAGTTCTTC. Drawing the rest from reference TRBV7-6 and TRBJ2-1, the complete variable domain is GAGVSQSPRYKVTKRGQDVALRCDPISGHVSLYWYRQALGQGPEFLTYFNYEAQQDKSGLPNDRFSAERPEGSISTLTIQRTEQRDSAMYRCASSLVIKPPGEQFFGPGTRLTVL.

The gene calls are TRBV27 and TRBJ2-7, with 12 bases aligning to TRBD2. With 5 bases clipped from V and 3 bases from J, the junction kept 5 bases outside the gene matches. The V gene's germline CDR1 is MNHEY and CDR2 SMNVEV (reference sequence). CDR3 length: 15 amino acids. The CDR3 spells CASSLSSGGDYEQYF. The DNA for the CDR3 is TGTGCCAGCAGTCTCTCTAGCGGGGGGGACTACGAGCAGTACTTC.

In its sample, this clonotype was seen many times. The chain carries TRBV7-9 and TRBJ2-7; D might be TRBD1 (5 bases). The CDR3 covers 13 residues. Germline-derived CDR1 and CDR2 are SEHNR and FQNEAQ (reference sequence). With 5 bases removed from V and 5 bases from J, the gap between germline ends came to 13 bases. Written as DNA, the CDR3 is TGTGCCAGCAGCCTGACCGCAGGGCACGAGCAGTACTTC. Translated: CASSLTAGHEQYF. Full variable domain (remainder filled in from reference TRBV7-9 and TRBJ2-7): DTGVSQNPRHKITKRGQNVTFRCDPISEHNRLYWYRQTLGQGPEFLTYFQNEAQLEKSRLLSDRFSAERPKGSFSTLEIQRTEQGDSAMYLCASSLTAGHEQYFGPGTRLTVT.

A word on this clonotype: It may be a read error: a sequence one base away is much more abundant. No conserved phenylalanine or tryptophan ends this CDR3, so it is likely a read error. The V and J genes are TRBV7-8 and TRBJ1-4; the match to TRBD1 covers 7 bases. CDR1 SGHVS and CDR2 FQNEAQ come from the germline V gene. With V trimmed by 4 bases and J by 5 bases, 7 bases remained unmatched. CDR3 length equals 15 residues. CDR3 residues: CASSSSPGGNEKLFS. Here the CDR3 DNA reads TGTGCCAGCAGCTCTAGTCCAGGGGGAAATGAAAAACTGTTTTCT.

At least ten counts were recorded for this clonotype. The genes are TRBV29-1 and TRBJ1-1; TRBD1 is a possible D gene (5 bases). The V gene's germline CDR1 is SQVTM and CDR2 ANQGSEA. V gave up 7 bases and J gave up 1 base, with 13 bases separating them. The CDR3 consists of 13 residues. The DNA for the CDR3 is TGCAGCGCCCCCGGGAGGGGGAACACTGAAGCTTTCTTT. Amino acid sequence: CSAPGRGNTEAFF.